These T cell receptor beta chains were read from a single sample in a study of shared clonotypes between healthy human individuals. The table came from immunoSEQ multiplex PCR; TCRdb's copy has only in-frame clones and leaves some out. Among roughly 2 million clones listed, almost 96% were seen once. The sequenced material came from naive CD4+ T cells sorted from blood. These receptors were taken from a man between 18 and 29 years old in good health. Each CDR3 is given with its conserved first and last residue. The D gene is left open where the match is weak. Some rows have no size entry. The others give once, few or many, or a class for an expanded clone.

.	TRBD1	13	TRBV6-5	TRBJ1-2	TGTGCCAGCAGTTACGGACAGGAGTATGGCTACACCTTC	CASSYGQEYGYTF
.	TRBD1	15	TRBV5-6	TRBJ2-7	TGTGCCAGCAGCTTAGGACAGGGCAGCTCCTACGAGCAGTACTTC	CASSLGQGSSYEQYF
.	TRBD2	16	TRBV7-3	TRBJ2-3	TGTGCCAGCAGCCGGGGACTAGCGGGGTCCACAGATACGCAGTATTTT	CASSRGLAGSTDTQYF
.	TRBD1	15	TRBV4-1	TRBJ1-4	TGCGCCAGCAGCCAAGGAACAGGGGGGACTGAAAAACTGTTTTTT	CASSQGTGGTEKLFF
.	.	11	TRBV7-6	TRBJ2-5	TGTGCCAGCAGCTTAGAAGCCCAGACGTACTTC	CASSLEAQTYF
.	.	15	TRBV7-3	TRBJ2-2	TGTGCCAGCAGCCCGGACGGCCTAAACACCGGGGAGCTGTTTTTT	CASSPDGLNTGELFF
.	.	16	TRBV19	TRBJ1-3	TGTGCCAGTAGTATATCTGACAGCCACTCTGGAAACACCATATATTTT	CASSISDSHSGNTIYF
.	.	15	TRBV27	TRBJ1-2	TGTGCCAGCAGTTTTCTTCAGGCGCGGGCAGCCGGCTACACCTTC	CASSFLQARAAGYTF
.	TRBD1	16	TRBV5-1	TRBJ2-2	TGCGCCAGCAGCGTTTTGGACAGGGGGCTTGGCGGGGAGCTGTTTTTT	CASSVLDRGLGGELFF
.	.	14	TRBV2	TRBJ2-7	TGTGCCAGCAGTGACGGGCCTATGACAGTCGAGCAGTACTTC	CASSDGPMTVEQYF
.	TRBD1	15	TRBV5-1	TRBJ2-2	TGCGCCAGCAGCCCCGGGACAGGGGTCACCGGGGAGCTGTTTTTT	CASSPGTGVTGELFF
.	TRBD1	15	TRBV5-1	TRBJ2-2	TGCGCCAGCAGCTTGGTTCAGGGGGACACCGGGGAGCTGTTTTTT	CASSLVQGDTGELFF
.	.	13	TRBV7-3	TRBJ2-5	TGTGCCAGCAGCGAAGCGGTCGCTGAGACCCAGTACTTC	CASSEAVAETQYF
.	.	16	TRBV30	TRBJ2-7	TGTGCCTGGAGTGTGGGGCCAGGGGGGGGCCTCGGCGAGCAGTACTTC	CAWSVGPGGGLGEQYF
.	TRBD1	15	TRBV10-3	TRBJ2-2	TGTGCCATCAGGCCGGGACAGGGGACGACCGGGGAGCTGTTTTTT	CAIRPGQGTTGELFF
.	TRBD2	13	TRBV18	TRBJ2-4	TGTGCCAGCTCACCAGGTGCCCTAGCGGGACAGTACTTC	CASSPGALAGQYF
.	.	14	TRBV4-3	TRBJ1-4	TGCGCCAGCAGCCAAGACAGGGCGAATGAAAAACTGTTTTTT	CASSQDRANEKLFF
.	.	14	TRBV9	TRBJ1-1	TGTGCCAGCAGCGTAGCTCAAATGAACACTGAAGCTTTCTTT	CASSVAQMNTEAFF
.	.	14	TRBV30	TRBJ1-2	TGTGCCTGGAGTGTATTGCCTGGGAACTATGGCTACACCTTC	CAWSVLPGNYGYTF
once	TRBD1	15	TRBV30	TRBJ1-1	TGTGCCTGGAGTACAGGGGCCCTGGGGGACACTGAAGCTTTCTTT	CAWSTGALGDTEAFF
.	.	14	TRBV5-1	TRBJ1-6	TGCGCCAGCAGCTTGAATGGGGGTAATTCACCCCTCCACTTT	CASSLNGGNSPLHF
.	TRBD2	16	TRBV6-1	TRBJ2-7	TGTGCCAGCAGTGATTTAGGGCGGGAGATCACCTACGAGCAGTACTTC	CASSDLGREITYEQYF
.	.	14	TRBV11-2	TRBJ1-1	TGTGCCAGCAGCCCGACAGTGAAGAACACTGAAGCTTTCTTT	CASSPTVKNTEAFF
.	.	14	TRBV15	TRBJ1-2	TGTGCCACCAGCAGAGATCTGGGTGGCTTCGGCTACACCTTC	CATSRDLGGFGYTF
.	TRBD2	16	TRBV2	TRBJ2-7	TGTGCCAGCAGTGAAGGGGAAACTAGCGGTTCCTACGAGCAGTACTTC	CASSEGETSGSYEQYF
.	TRBD1	14	TRBV7-7	TRBJ2-1	TGTGCTAGCAGCCACGAGACAGGGGGCAGTGAGCAGTTCTTC	CASSHETGGSEQFF
.	.	15	TRBV5-4	TRBJ2-5	TGTGCCAGCAGCGCCCCTAGCACAGGGCAAGAGACCCAGTACTTC	CASSAPSTGQETQYF
.	.	15	TRBV7-8	TRBJ2-1	TGTGCCAGCAGCTTGACCGGGACATCGTACAATGAGCAGTTCTTC	CASSLTGTSYNEQFF
.	TRBD2	18	TRBV5-1	TRBJ2-1	TGCGCCAGCAGCTTGGCCGGGAGCGGGGGGCCACCAGGGGAACGGCAGTTCTTC	CASSLAGSGGPPGERQFF
.	TRBD2	12	TRBV29-1	TRBJ2-1	TGCAGCGTTGAAGATGCGGGGGTCGAGCAGTTCTTC	CSVEDAGVEQFF
.	.	16	TRBV7-2	TRBJ1-5	TGTGCCAGCAGCTCCATGGGGGGCAGAAACAATCAGCCCCAGCATTTT	CASSSMGGRNNQPQHF
.	.	13	TRBV29-1	TRBJ2-5	TGCAGCGTTGAAGAGGGGGTACGCGAGACCCAGTACTTC	CSVEEGVRETQYF
.	.	15	TRBV11-2	TRBJ1-2	TGTGCCAGCAGCTATATACCAGGGAAGGCCTATGGCTACACCTTC	CASSYIPGKAYGYTF
.	TRBD1	16	TRBV7-6	TRBJ1-6	TGTGCCAGCAGCTTGGGACCGGGACAGAATAATTCACCCCTCCACTTT	CASSLGPGQNNSPLHF
.	TRBD1	13	TRBV5-4	TRBJ1-3	TGTGCCAGCAGCAGACAGGGGGACGACACCATATATTTT	CASSRQGDDTIYF
.	.	15	TRBV7-2	TRBJ2-7	TGTGCCAGCAGCTTAGAAAAGTTGGGAACTAACGAGCAGTACTTC	CASSLEKLGTNEQYF
.	.	14	TRBV28	TRBJ1-1	TGTGCCAGCAGTCCCTCGGGACCCTCCACTGAAGCTTTCTTT	CASSPSGPSTEAFF
.	TRBD1	15	TRBV15	TRBJ1-2	TGTGCCACCAGCAGAGATGGACAGGCCCAGCGTGGCTACACCTTC	CATSRDGQAQRGYTF
.	TRBD2	16	TRBV5-6	TRBJ2-3	TGTGCCAGCAGCGCTGTGGCTAGCGGGAGGGGTTGGGCGCAGTATTTT	CASSAVASGRGWAQYF
.	.	15	TRBV2	TRBJ2-2	TGTGCCAGCAGCCCCCGGGTTTGGAACACCGGGGAGCTGTTTTTT	CASSPRVWNTGELFF
.	TRBD1	13	TRBV5-1	TRBJ2-7	TGCGCCAGCGCGGGACAGGGGCATTACGAGCAGTACTTC	CASAGQGHYEQYF
.	TRBD1	16	TRBV6-6	TRBJ1-5	TGTGCCAGCAGTTACGGTACGGGACAGGGATCCCAGCCCCAGCATTTT	CASSYGTGQGSQPQHF
.	.	17	TRBV18	TRBJ2-1	TGTGCCAGCTCACCGATCCTTGTGGCCGCGTCCTACAATGAGCAGTTCTTC	CASSPILVAASYNEQFF
.	.	12	TRBV30	TRBJ2-7	TGTGCCTACACCGGGACCTTCTACGAGCAGTACTTC	CAYTGTFYEQYF
.	.	14	TRBV5-1	TRBJ2-7	TGCGCCAGCAGCCGGGACCTGAGCTCCTACGAGCAGTACTTC	CASSRDLSSYEQYF
.	.	16	TRBV29-1	TRBJ1-5	TGCAGCGTAACTGATGGAGGTGGCGGCGGCAATCAGCCCCAGCATTTT	CSVTDGGGGGNQPQHF
.	.	12	TRBV10-3	TRBJ1-2	TGTGCCATCCAGCTCCGGGACGGCGGCTACACCTTC	CAIQLRDGGYTF
once	TRBD2	20	TRBV6-1	TRBJ2-7	TGTGCCAGCAGTGCGGGAAGCGGGAGTTCACCTGGTAGACAGAACTACGAGCAGTACTTC	CASSAGSGSSPGRQNYEQYF
.	.	15	TRBV10-3	TRBJ1-1	TGTGCCATCAGTGGTCGCCAGGGTTACTACACTGAAGCTTTCTTT	CAISGRQGYYTEAFF
.	.	15	TRBV30	TRBJ2-4	TGTGCCTGGAGGTGGCAGGGGAATATCAGAAACATTCAGTACTTC	CAWRWQGNIRNIQYF
.	.	15	TRBV7-2	TRBJ1-2	TGTGCCAGCAGCTTATCAACGGGTGGAAACTATGGCTACACCTTC	CASSLSTGGNYGYTF
.	.	14	TRBV5-4	TRBJ2-3	TGTGCCAGCAGCTTGTTGTTTACCACAGATACGCAGTATTTT	CASSLLFTTDTQYF
.	.	14	TRBV30	TRBJ1-5	TGTGCCTGGAGTGTCGGGGGCGGTGTTCAGCCCCAGCATTTT	CAWSVGGGVQPQHF
.	TRBD1	17	TRBV30	TRBJ1-4	TGTGCCTGGAGTTCGGGACAGGGGGCTCCTGCTGAGGGAAAACTGTTTTTT	CAWSSGQGAPAEGKLFF
once	TRBD2	19	TRBV11-1	TRBJ2-5	TGTGCCAGCAGCTTCTATGCGGGGACTAGCGGGGCCCCGCGGGAGACCCAGTACTTC	CASSFYAGTSGAPRETQYF
.	TRBD1	16	TRBV5-1	TRBJ2-3	TGCGCCAGCAGCTTCAGGGGGCAGGAGGGCACAGATACGCAGTATTTT	CASSFRGQEGTDTQYF
once	.	16	TRBV4-1	TRBJ2-7	TGCGCCAGCAGCCCACTATGGGGCACAAGCGACTACGAGCAGTACTTC	CASSPLWGTSDYEQYF
few	.	14	TRBV10-3	TRBJ1-2	TGTGCCATCAAGGGAAACGACGACCTCGATGGCTACACCTTC	CAIKGNDDLDGYTF
.	.	14	TRBV2	TRBJ1-5	TGTGCCAGCAGTGGCTCAGGGGGCAATCAGCCCCAGCATTTT	CASSGSGGNQPQHF